A single sample gave rise to the 5 T cell receptor beta chains below, sequenced in a study of blood T cell repertoires in COVID-19 (TCRdb year 2020). Library construction relied on the immunoSEQ multiplex PCR assay. Entries here come from immuneACCESS through TCRdb and include only in-frame sequences with V and J called. Some clones fail to appear in such tables; in the studies checked, an unresolved V gene covers under half of the shortfall, and the cause of the remainder is unknown. For this sample there are 400,000 to 550,000 clones; around 88% appear just once. The ten largest clones represent around 4.5% of the sample. Sequenced sample: peripheral blood. All receptors derive from a woman aged 30 to 39 with acute or convalescent COVID-19.

The chain recombines TRBV9 with TRBJ1-5; D is ambiguous. The ends were cut back, 3 bases at V and 0 bases at J, with 10 bases in the middle. The germline V gene encodes CDR1 SGDLS and CDR2 YYNGEE. The CDR3 covers 15 residues. The CDR3 DNA follows: TGTGCCAGCAGCGCCCGAGTCGATAGCAATCAGCCCCAGCATTTT. Its protein product is CASSARVDSNQPQHF.

J is TRBJ1-4 and V is TRBV30; 9 bases fit TRBD1. The CDR3 sequence is 15 residues long. Germline CDR1 and CDR2: GTSNPN and SVGIG (reference sequence). V trimming: 1 base; J trimming: 5 bases; junction bases outside the gene matches: 5. As DNA, the CDR3 is TGTGCCTGGAGTGGACCCGGGACAGGGAATGAAAAACTGTTTTTT. It is translated as CAWSGPGTGNEKLFF.

V is TRBV14 and J is TRBJ1-1; the D is unclear. This CDR3 is 13 amino acids long. V dropped 1 base and J dropped 3 bases, with 6 bases sitting between them. CDR1 is SGHDN and CDR2 is FVKESK in the germline V gene. The CDR3 sequence: CASSQARYTEAFF. CDR3 DNA sequence: TGTGCCAGCAGCCAAGCACGGTACACTGAAGCTTTCTTT.

V is TRBV30 and J is TRBJ2-5; D is unclear. The V gene's germline CDR1 is GTSNPN and CDR2 SVGIG (reference sequence). V shed 0 bases and J shed 2 bases, with 10 bases lying between them. The CDR3 is made up of 14 amino acids. The CDR3, as DNA: TGTGCCTGGAGTGTCTTCTCTCCTCAAGAGACCCAGTACTTC. Translated, it gives CAWSVFSPQETQYF.

The genes are TRBV28 and TRBJ2-1, with D tentatively TRBD2 (6 bases). The germline V and J ends were trimmed by 8 bases and 2 bases, with 13 bases remaining between them. The CDR3 covers 14 residues. Per the germline V gene, CDR1 is MDHEN and CDR2 is SYDVKM. CDR3 in amino acids: CASGGWGTYNEQFF. CDR3 sequence (DNA): TGTGCCAGCGGGGGGTGGGGAACCTACAATGAGCAGTTCTTC. Complete variable domain (other parts from reference TRBV28 and TRBJ2-1): DVKVTQSSRYLVKRTGEKVFLECVQDMDHENMFWYRQDPGLGLRLIYFSYDVKMKEKGDIPEGYSVSREKKERFSLILESASTNQTSMYLCASGGWGTYNEQFFGPGTRLTVL.